The rows below give T cell receptor beta chains drawn from one sample of a study of T cells in Graves' hyperthyroidism and ophthalmopathy. TCRdb re-called the multiplex PCR reads through MiXCR, storing one row per CDR3 protein. This table holds under 400,000 distinct CDR3 sequences, 20% to 25% found once. The sequencing input was blood. The origin of the receptors is a man in his forties or fifties with Graves' hyperthyroidism. The CDR3 runs from the conserved cysteine through the conserved F or W. A D gene is named only where the DNA matches it firmly. Clone size is shown for a subset of rows, as once, few, many or a class of expanded clone.

j_gene: TRBJ1-2
v_gene: TRBV7-9
abundance: few
d_gene: -
CDR3nt: TGTGCCAGCAGCTACGGGAACAGGAATGGCTACACCTTC
CDR3aa: CASSYGNRNGYTF

j_gene: TRBJ1-4
v_gene: TRBV24-1
abundance: -
d_gene: TRBD1
CDR3nt: TGTGCCACCAGTGACCCCGGACAGGGAGGTGAAAAACTGTTTTTT
CDR3aa: CATSDPGQGGEKLFF

j_gene: TRBJ2-3
v_gene: TRBV25-1
abundance: -
d_gene: -
CDR3nt: TGTGCCAGCAGCCGTCCCGGGCGAGTGGTGGGGGATACGCAGTATTTT
CDR3aa: CASSRPGRVVGDTQYF

j_gene: TRBJ2-2
v_gene: TRBV6-5
abundance: -
d_gene: -
CDR3nt: TGTGCCAGCAGTTACGGCGGGTTGGCAGGAGAGAACACCGGGGAGCTGTTTTTT
CDR3aa: CASSYGGLAGENTGELFF

j_gene: TRBJ2-7
v_gene: TRBV7-9
abundance: many
d_gene: -
CDR3nt: TGTGCCAGCAGCTTAGCGCAGGGTCACGAGCAGTACTTC
CDR3aa: CASSLAQGHEQYF

j_gene: TRBJ1-4
v_gene: TRBV5-1
abundance: few
d_gene: -
CDR3nt: TGCGCCAGCAGCTTGGGAGGGCAGGATGAAAAACTGTTTTTT
CDR3aa: CASSLGGQDEKLFF

j_gene: TRBJ2-7
v_gene: TRBV5-1
abundance: few
d_gene: -
CDR3nt: TGCGCCAGCAGCTGGGCACAGGGAGAAGAGCAGTACTTC
CDR3aa: CASSWAQGEEQYF

j_gene: TRBJ1-1
v_gene: TRBV6-5
abundance: many
d_gene: TRBD1
CDR3nt: TGTGCCAGCAGTTGGACAGGGGACACTGAAGCTTTCTTT
CDR3aa: CASSWTGDTEAFF

j_gene: TRBJ1-1
v_gene: TRBV6-2/TRBV6-3
abundance: -
d_gene: -
CDR3nt: TGTGCCAGCAGACGGGACGGATGGAACACTGAAGCTTTCTTT
CDR3aa: CASRRDGWNTEAFF

j_gene: TRBJ2-2
v_gene: TRBV19
abundance: few
d_gene: TRBD2
CDR3nt: TGTGCCAGTAGTTTCCAGCGGGAAACCGGGGAGCTGTTTTTT
CDR3aa: CASSFQRETGELFF

j_gene: TRBJ1-3
v_gene: TRBV12-3/TRBV12-4
abundance: few
d_gene: -
CDR3nt: TGTGCCAGCAGTTTAGGAGTAGGTGGAAACACCATATATTTT
CDR3aa: CASSLGVGGNTIYF

j_gene: TRBJ2-2
v_gene: TRBV7-3
abundance: -
d_gene: -
CDR3nt: TGTGCCAGCAGCTTCGGGGGATCCGGGGAGCTGTTTTTT
CDR3aa: CASSFGGSGELFF

j_gene: TRBJ2-1
v_gene: TRBV20-1
abundance: few
d_gene: TRBD2
CDR3nt: TGCAGTGCTAGTGGGACTAGCCTGGAGCAGTTCTTC
CDR3aa: CSASGTSLEQFF

j_gene: TRBJ1-1
v_gene: TRBV5-1
abundance: -
d_gene: -
CDR3nt: TGCGCCAGCAGCTTGGGGGAGTTTGACAGGCCCCGGGATTTCTTT
CDR3aa: CASSLGEFDRPRDFF

j_gene: TRBJ2-7
v_gene: TRBV20-1
abundance: once
d_gene: TRBD2
CDR3nt: TGCAGTGCTGCCGGGACTAGCGAGAAGCAGTACTTC
CDR3aa: CSAAGTSEKQYF

j_gene: TRBJ2-3
v_gene: TRBV29-1
abundance: few
d_gene: -
CDR3nt: TGCAGCGTTGACACAGATACGCAGTATTTT
CDR3aa: CSVDTDTQYF

j_gene: TRBJ2-7
v_gene: TRBV6-2/TRBV6-3
abundance: -
d_gene: -
CDR3nt: TGTGCCAGCAGTTACGGGGAAGTAGTTAGGCAGTACTTC
CDR3aa: CASSYGEVVRQYF

j_gene: TRBJ2-1
v_gene: TRBV6-1
abundance: -
d_gene: -
CDR3nt: TGTGCCAGCAAACCCCCTTTACCGGGGTACAATGAGCAGTTCTTC
CDR3aa: CASKPPLPGYNEQFF

j_gene: TRBJ2-5
v_gene: TRBV6-1
abundance: few
d_gene: -
CDR3nt: TGTGCCAGCAGCAGTACCGGGACAAACCAAGAGACCCAGTACTTC
CDR3aa: CASSSTGTNQETQYF

j_gene: TRBJ2-1
v_gene: TRBV11-2
abundance: few
d_gene: -
CDR3nt: TGTGCCAGCAGCTTAGACGTGGAGCACAATGAGCAGTTCTTC
CDR3aa: CASSLDVEHNEQFF

j_gene: TRBJ2-7
v_gene: TRBV10-3
abundance: few
d_gene: TRBD2
CDR3nt: TGTGCCATCAGTGAGGGGGGGGTCTCCAGCTACGAGCAGTACTTC
CDR3aa: CAISEGGVSSYEQYF

j_gene: TRBJ2-1
v_gene: TRBV6-1
abundance: -
d_gene: TRBD2
CDR3nt: TGTGCCAGCACACTAGCGGGCAACAATGAGCAGTTCTTC
CDR3aa: CASTLAGNNEQFF

j_gene: TRBJ2-3
v_gene: TRBV19
abundance: once
d_gene: TRBD2
CDR3nt: TGTGCCAGTAGTATTGCTAGCGGTAGCACAGATACGCAGTATTTT
CDR3aa: CASSIASGSTDTQYF

j_gene: TRBJ2-7
v_gene: TRBV6-6
abundance: -
d_gene: -
CDR3nt: TGTGCCAGCAGTTACTTGGCTATCCGGCCAGGGGAGCGGAACGAGCAGTACTTC
CDR3aa: CASSYLAIRPGERNEQYF

j_gene: TRBJ2-3
v_gene: TRBV2
abundance: many
d_gene: TRBD2
CDR3nt: TGTGCCAGCAGCGAAGTCCTAGCGGGAGATTATTCGCAGTATTTT
CDR3aa: CASSEVLAGDYSQYF

j_gene: TRBJ2-7
v_gene: TRBV9
abundance: few
d_gene: TRBD2
CDR3nt: TGTGCCAGCAGCGTAGGTAGCGGGGGCTCCTACGAGCAGTACTTC
CDR3aa: CASSVGSGGSYEQYF

j_gene: TRBJ1-2
v_gene: TRBV7-8
abundance: many
d_gene: -
CDR3nt: TGTGCCAGCAGCACCCCGGGGGCTGGCTATGGCTACACCTTC
CDR3aa: CASSTPGAGYGYTF

j_gene: TRBJ2-7
v_gene: TRBV6-5
abundance: few
d_gene: TRBD2
CDR3nt: TGTGCCAGCAGTTACAGACGTTCGGCTAGCGGGGCTTACGAGCAGTACTTC
CDR3aa: CASSYRRSASGAYEQYF

j_gene: TRBJ2-3
v_gene: TRBV7-9
abundance: -
d_gene: TRBD1
CDR3nt: TGTGCCAGCAGCTCAGCCAGGGGGCTGACAGATACGCAGTATTTT
CDR3aa: CASSSARGLTDTQYF

j_gene: TRBJ2-3
v_gene: TRBV27
abundance: many
d_gene: TRBD2
CDR3nt: TGTGCCAGCAGGTCTAGCGGGAGATTGAGGACAGATACGCAGTATTTT
CDR3aa: CASRSSGRLRTDTQYF

j_gene: TRBJ2-1
v_gene: TRBV18
abundance: few
d_gene: -
CDR3nt: TGTGCCAGCACCCCTGGAGGGGTCTCCTACAATGAGCAGTTCTTC
CDR3aa: CASTPGGVSYNEQFF

j_gene: TRBJ2-4
v_gene: TRBV3-1
abundance: -
d_gene: TRBD1
CDR3nt: TGTGCCAGCAGCCAAGCCCGACAGGGGACCAAAAACATTCAGTACTTC
CDR3aa: CASSQARQGTKNIQYF

j_gene: TRBJ1-1
v_gene: TRBV12-3/TRBV12-4
abundance: few
d_gene: -
CDR3nt: TGTGCCAGCAGTTTGGCGTGGGGCACTGAAGCTTTCTTT
CDR3aa: CASSLAWGTEAFF

j_gene: TRBJ2-4
v_gene: TRBV28
abundance: few
d_gene: -
CDR3nt: TGTGCCAGCAGAGTCAGAAATAGGAACATTCAGTACTTC
CDR3aa: CASRVRNRNIQYF

j_gene: TRBJ2-1
v_gene: TRBV12-3/TRBV12-4
abundance: many
d_gene: -
CDR3nt: TGTGCCAGCAGTTTTTCCCCTAGTGACAATGAGCAGTTCTTC
CDR3aa: CASSFSPSDNEQFF

j_gene: TRBJ2-2
v_gene: TRBV20-1
abundance: -
d_gene: -
CDR3nt: TGCAGTGCTAGGTGGCGGCGCACCGGGGAGCTGTTTTTT
CDR3aa: CSARWRRTGELFF

j_gene: TRBJ2-5
v_gene: TRBV11-2
abundance: -
d_gene: TRBD1
CDR3nt: TGTGCCAGCACAATTGGTACAGGGGGACAGACCCAGTACTTC
CDR3aa: CASTIGTGGQTQYF

j_gene: TRBJ2-3
v_gene: TRBV10-2
abundance: few
d_gene: -
CDR3nt: TGCGCCAGCAGTGAGTTTGCGGCCAGCACAGATACGCAGTATTTT
CDR3aa: CASSEFAASTDTQYF

j_gene: TRBJ2-5
v_gene: TRBV29-1
abundance: -
d_gene: -
CDR3nt: TGCAGTGCTACGGCGGGGACCCAAGAGACCCAGTACTTC
CDR3aa: CSATAGTQETQYF

j_gene: TRBJ2-1
v_gene: TRBV3-1
abundance: few
d_gene: -
CDR3nt: TGTGCCAGCAGCCAAGCAAGAATAGATGAGCAGTTCTTC
CDR3aa: CASSQARIDEQFF

j_gene: TRBJ2-7
v_gene: TRBV7-2
abundance: -
d_gene: -
CDR3nt: TGTGCCAGCAACTTAGCGGCATACTACGAGCAGTACTTC
CDR3aa: CASNLAAYYEQYF

j_gene: TRBJ1-1
v_gene: TRBV5-6
abundance: few
d_gene: TRBD1
CDR3nt: TGTGCCAGCAGCTTGGTGGACAGGGGGAACACTGAAGCTTTCTTT
CDR3aa: CASSLVDRGNTEAFF

j_gene: TRBJ1-4
v_gene: TRBV6-1
abundance: few
d_gene: -
CDR3nt: TGTGCCAGCAGCAAAAATATCGGGGAAAAACTGTTTTTT
CDR3aa: CASSKNIGEKLFF

j_gene: TRBJ1-6
v_gene: TRBV2
abundance: few
d_gene: TRBD1
CDR3nt: TGTGCCAGCACCGAGACAGGGACAATGAGATATAATTCACCCCTCCACTTT
CDR3aa: CASTETGTMRYNSPLHF

j_gene: TRBJ2-2
v_gene: TRBV28
abundance: -
d_gene: -
CDR3nt: TGTGCCAGCACCACACGTAACACCGGGGAGCTGTTTTTT
CDR3aa: CASTTRNTGELFF

j_gene: TRBJ2-5
v_gene: TRBV5-1
abundance: -
d_gene: -
CDR3nt: TGCGCCAGCAGCATAGGGGGGACTCAAGAGACCCAGTACTTC
CDR3aa: CASSIGGTQETQYF

j_gene: TRBJ1-1
v_gene: TRBV7-2
abundance: -
d_gene: -
CDR3nt: TGTGCCAGCAGCTTAGGCAGTTACACTGAAGCTTTCTTT
CDR3aa: CASSLGSYTEAFF

j_gene: TRBJ1-1
v_gene: TRBV19
abundance: -
d_gene: -
CDR3nt: TGTGCCAGTAGTATAGGGGCAGGGAATACTGAAGCTTTCTTT
CDR3aa: CASSIGAGNTEAFF

j_gene: TRBJ2-5
v_gene: TRBV10-3
abundance: many
d_gene: -
CDR3nt: TGTGCCACTAACCTAGGAGGGAGCGCTCAAGAGACCCAGTACTTC
CDR3aa: CATNLGGSAQETQYF

j_gene: TRBJ2-2
v_gene: TRBV20-1
abundance: few
d_gene: TRBD2
CDR3nt: TGCAGTGCTAGTGCCACTAGCGCCGGGGAGCTGTTTTTT
CDR3aa: CSASATSAGELFF